This paragraph covers one TCR beta chain sequence. The antigen remains unidentified. The protocol was immunoSEQ multiplex PCR, while the TCRdb copy is restricted to in-frame clones and leaves out a portion. The data show millions of clones, approximately 94% seen once. This specimen comes from a study of shared clonotypes between healthy human individuals. The wider study: Every donor yielded three CD4 naive, three CD4 memory, two CD8 naive and one CD8 memory plate.

In the naive CD8 group, cells lacked CD45RO and were positively selected for CCR7, so terminally differentiated effector memory CD45RA+ cells were left out. V lost 5 bases and J lost 5; bases outside the gene matches: 8. Germline V gene data show CDR1 as SGHVS and CDR2 as FNYEAQ. The CDR3 is 14 amino acids. Study-level points and caveats: Donor scarcity curtailed the genetic and exposure-history diversity represented herein. The study sampled only blood, and tissue repertoires likely differ. Sequencing of the sorted subsets was shown by rarefaction to be incomplete despite large depth.

The TCR was taken from a man between 18 and 35 years old in good health. The J gene is TRBJ2-7, the V gene TRBV7-6, with 8 bases matching TRBD2. Material for sequencing was naive CD8+ T cells sorted from blood. The CDR3 DNA reads as TGTGCCAGCAGCCAAACAGCGGGAGACAACGAGCAGTACTTC. Its protein is CASSQTAGDNEQYF. Filled out from reference TRBV7-6 and TRBJ2-7, the complete variable domain reads GAGVSQSPRYKVTKRGQDVALRCDPISGHVSLYWYRQALGQGPEFLTYFNYEAQQDKSGLPNDRFSAERPEGSISTLTIQRTEQRDSAMYRCASSQTAGDNEQYFGPGTRLTVT.